This T cell receptor (beta chain) was observed in a study of vaccination effects on CD4 cells after COVID-19. Prior to sequencing, the ViraFEST assay stimulated PBMC with viral peptide pools, which expanded the antigen-specific CD4+ T cells. Having been cultured for roughly 11 days, the cells underwent CD4+ T cell isolation. Nobody among the vaccine recipients had prior SARS-CoV-2 infection (nucleocapsid antibodies were negative). Sequencing was performed with immunoSEQ multiplex PCR; in TCRdb, only in-frame clones are kept and a portion is missing. The table has tens of thousands of clones, 55% to 75% seen once. The V end lost 6 bases, the J end lost 8 bases, and 19 bases lay between the germline ends. The CDR3 covers 14 residues. Germline V CDR1 and CDR2: GTSNPN, SVGIG (reference sequence). This clone is a singleton in its sample. No antigen is known for it.

The receptor comes from a human donor who received a COVID-19 vaccine. The chain is built from TRBV30 and TRBJ1-4; D is unclear. The material sequenced was CD4+ T cells from PBMCs cultured with HCoV-OC43 spike peptides, taken before COVID-19 vaccination. Noted subset: HCoV-OC43 spike overlapping peptide pool stimulation. CDR3 protein: CACPDSGIREKLFF. The CDR3 DNA is TGTGCCTGCCCAGATAGTGGGATTCGGGAAAAACTGTTTTTT.